These T cell receptor beta chains were read from a single sample in a study of blood T cells in healthy people across ages. Each CDR3 protein is one row after TCRdb ran MiXCR on the 5' RACE reads. Of approximately 730,000 distinct CDR3 sequences in the sample, 40% to 45% are singletons; the top ten hold around 20%. Input material: blood. All receptors come from an older woman in good health. The CDR3 runs from the conserved cysteine through the conserved F or W. Clone size is given for some rows only: seen once, a few or many times, or a class if the clone is expanded.

CDR3	V	J	size
CASSWGQGDLYEQYF	TRBV2	NA	NA
CASSLADLGANVLTF	TRBV7-2	TRBJ2-6	NA
CASSFGELAGGEQFF	TRBV12-3/TRBV12-4	TRBJ2-1	NA
CAIGSTGTQETQYF	TRBV10-3	TRBJ2-5	many
CASRISGSTEAFF	TRBV27	TRBJ1-1	NA
CSALSPFYLLNEQFF	TRBV20-1	TRBJ2-1	few
CASSPTPTVSSYNEQFF	TRBV6-1	TRBJ2-1	few
CASSYSNGRAFDEQYF	TRBV6-2/TRBV6-3	TRBJ2-5	NA
CASKSDYGQYF	TRBV12-3/TRBV12-4	TRBJ2-7	few
CASSPGRASGANVLTF	TRBV6-5	TRBJ2-6	NA
CASSLDRSSYEQYF	TRBV7-9	TRBJ2-7	many
CASSPPYNEQYF	TRBV28	TRBJ2-5	NA
CASSRTPGELDTGELFF	TRBV14	TRBJ2-2	NA
CASSVIGAGRADTQYF	TRBV25-1	TRBJ2-3	NA
CASSFLGGPGTDTQYF	TRBV28	TRBJ2-3	NA
CASFRGGAGADTQYF	TRBV5-1	TRBJ2-3	NA
CATSDPNRGRELFF	TRBV24-1	TRBJ2-2	once
CASSFGTTNYGYTF	TRBV28	TRBJ1-2	NA
CASSRPGLAGSYGSYEQYF	TRBV7-9	TRBJ2-7	NA
CASSLYGGEIDEQFF	TRBV7-2	TRBJ2-1	NA
CASSRLGPAGEQYF	TRBV5-1	TRBJ2-5	NA
CASSLISTGTGNEQYF	TRBV7-2	TRBJ2-7	many
CASSLMTSGTYNEQFF	TRBV7-3	TRBJ2-1	NA
CASYRTSGNNEQFF	TRBV18	TRBJ2-1	NA
CSVPGLPDTQYF	TRBV29-1	TRBJ2-3	NA
CATSIGQGAEAFF	TRBV15	TRBJ1-1	NA
CSARGPGQGASYYEQYF	TRBV20-1	NA	NA
CASSLVGVNYGYTF	TRBV5-1	TRBJ1-2	many
CASSQGESYNSPLHF	TRBV3-1	TRBJ1-6	NA
CASSTVDYGYTF	TRBV18	TRBJ1-2	NA
CASSLREQETQYF	TRBV7-8	TRBJ2-5	NA
CASSLSLVHEQYF	TRBV7-2	NA	NA
CASSFGVRDYHNYGYTF	TRBV28	TRBJ1-2	NA
CASSPRGRSQETQYF	TRBV6-2/TRBV6-3	TRBJ2-5	NA
CASSFRGGADVQYF	TRBV12-3/TRBV12-4	TRBJ2-3	NA
CASSPLGQPQHF	TRBV7-6	TRBJ1-5	few
CASSFGRSSGRAHYEQYF	TRBV12-3/TRBV12-4	TRBJ2-7	NA